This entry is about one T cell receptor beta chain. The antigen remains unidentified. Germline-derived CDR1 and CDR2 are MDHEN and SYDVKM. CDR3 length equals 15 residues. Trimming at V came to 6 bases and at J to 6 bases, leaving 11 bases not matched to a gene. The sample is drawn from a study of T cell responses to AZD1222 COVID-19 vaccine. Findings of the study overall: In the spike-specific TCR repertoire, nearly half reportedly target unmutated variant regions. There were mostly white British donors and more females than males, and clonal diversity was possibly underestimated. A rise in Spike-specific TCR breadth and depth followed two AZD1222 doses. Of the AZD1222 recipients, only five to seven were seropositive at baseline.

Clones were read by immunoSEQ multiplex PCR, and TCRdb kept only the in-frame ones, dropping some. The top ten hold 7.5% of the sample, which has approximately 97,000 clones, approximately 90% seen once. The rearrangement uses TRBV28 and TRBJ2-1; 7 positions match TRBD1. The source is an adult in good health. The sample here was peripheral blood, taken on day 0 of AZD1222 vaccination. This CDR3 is CASSRDSVAGNEQFF. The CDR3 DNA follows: TGTGCCAGCAGCCGGGACAGTGTGGCGGGCAATGAGCAGTTCTTC. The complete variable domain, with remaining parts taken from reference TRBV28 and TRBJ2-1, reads DVKVTQSSRYLVKRTGEKVFLECVQDMDHENMFWYRQDPGLGLRLIYFSYDVKMKEKGDIPEGYSVSREKKERFSLILESASTNQTSMYLCASSRDSVAGNEQFFGPGTRLTVL.